This T cell receptor beta chain was sequenced during a study of Ad26.COV2.S vaccination and SARS-CoV-2 variants. Noted treatment: 19 received Ad26.COV2.S at low or high dose, single or two shots; about 5 received placebo; per-sample allocation not given. Samples were taken on day 63 after the first vaccine or placebo injection. The CDR3 is 16 residues long. Germline V CDR1 and CDR2: SGHTS, YDEGEE. V lost 5 bases to trimming and J lost 2 bases, with 19 bases between them. Produced via immunoSEQ multiplex PCR; TCRdb's table is partial and in-frame only. The sample lists hundreds of thousands of clones, nearly 90% occurring once.

J is TRBJ1-2 and V is TRBV5-8; TRBD1 might be the D (5 bases). The source of this sequence is a person aged 18-60 years who received the Ad26.COV2.S COVID-19 vaccine or a placebo. The sample in question was peripheral blood, obtained in a trial of Ad26.COV2.S vaccine versus placebo. The CDR3 nucleotides are TGTGCCAGCAGGAATTACCCCCGGGGGGTCAACTATGGCTACACCTTC. Amino acids: CASRNYPRGVNYGYTF.